The rows below give T cell receptor beta chains drawn from one sample of a study of blood T cell repertoires in COVID-19. Data came from immunoSEQ multiplex PCR; TCRdb stores just in-frame clones and leaves some out. The table records about 170,000 clones, 80% to 95% of them present only once. The sequenced material came from peripheral blood. All receptors come from a woman in her fifties or sixties with acute or convalescent COVID-19. Each CDR3 is given with its conserved first and last residue. The D gene is left open where the match is weak. Size tells how often a clone was seen (once, few, many) or the class of an expanded clone, and some rows leave it out.

>TRBV5-8|NA|NA|TRBJ1-6
CASTPTPRGVSPLHF
TGTGCCAGCACCCCGACGCCCAGGGGAGTTTCACCCCTCCACTTT
>TRBV7-6|NA|few|TRBJ2-5
CASSPIGQVQETQYF
TGTGCCAGCAGCCCAATCGGCCAGGTCCAAGAGACCCAGTACTTC
>TRBV28|TRBD1|NA|TRBJ1-2
CASSPGTGRYGYTF
TGTGCCAGCAGCCCCGGGACAGGCCGCTATGGCTACACCTTC
>TRBV29-1|TRBD1|NA|TRBJ1-5
CSGTTGVGQPQHF
TGCAGCGGGACGACAGGGGTAGGTCAGCCCCAGCATTTT
>TRBV11-2|TRBD2|NA|TRBJ2-1
CASSSRRLSGGATEQFF
TGTGCCAGCAGCTCTAGACGCCTGAGCGGGGGGGCCACTGAGCAGTTCTTC
>TRBV20-1|TRBD2|NA|TRBJ2-4
CSASPLAGGRRGNIQYF
TGCAGTGCTAGTCCTCTAGCGGGGGGCCGACGGGGGAACATTCAGTACTTC
>TRBV30|NA|NA|TRBJ1-1
CAWSAAGTEAFF
TGTGCCTGGAGCGCGGCCGGGACTGAAGCTTTCTTT
>TRBV7-3|TRBD1|NA|TRBJ2-3
CASSPGQGGFDTQYF
TGTGCCAGCAGTCCGGGACAGGGAGGGTTTGATACGCAGTATTTT
>TRBV28|NA|few|TRBJ1-1
CASSATTPRVQNTEAFF
TGTGCCAGCAGCGCCACCACCCCTCGCGTCCAAAACACTGAAGCTTTCTTT
>TRBV25-1|TRBD1|NA|TRBJ2-3
CASSPSWTGQGVTDTQYF
TGTGCCAGCAGTCCCTCCTGGACGGGACAGGGGGTGACAGATACGCAGTATTTT
>TRBV18|NA|NA|TRBJ2-4
CASSPPGLNIQYF
TGTGCCAGCTCACCCCCAGGGCTAAACATTCAGTACTTC
>TRBV30|TRBD1|NA|TRBJ2-3
CAWAGTGDTDTQYF
TGTGCCTGGGCCGGGACAGGAGATACAGATACGCAGTATTTT
>TRBV27|NA|once|TRBJ2-3
CASSPRQGMGDTQYF
TGTGCCAGCAGCCCAAGGCAGGGTATGGGAGATACGCAGTATTTT
>TRBV28|TRBD1|NA|TRBJ2-2
CASSFSQGATGELFF
TGTGCCAGCAGTTTTAGTCAGGGGGCAACCGGGGAGCTGTTTTTT
>TRBV18|NA|NA|TRBJ2-1
CASSTLTPPGEQFF
TGTGCCAGCTCAACCCTAACACCCCCGGGTGAGCAGTTCTTC
>TRBV4-3|NA|NA|TRBJ1-2
CASSQESPGPGTNYGYTF
TGCGCCAGCAGCCAAGAATCCCCAGGTCCGGGGACTAACTATGGCTACACCTTC
>TRBV21-1|NA|NA|TRBJ1-1
CASSKFQGATNTEAFF
TGTGCCAGCAGCAAATTCCAGGGGGCAACGAACACTGAAGCTTTCTTT
>TRBV2|NA|NA|TRBJ1-2
CASSTRTDGYTF
TGTGCCAGCAGTACCCGGACTGATGGCTACACCTTC
>TRBV25-1|NA|NA|TRBJ2-7
CASSLKRRDEQYF
TGTGCCAGCTCTTTGAAGCGGAGGGACGAGCAGTACTTC
>TRBV18|TRBD1|NA|TRBJ2-7
CASSPGGLSYEQYF
TGTGCCAGCTCTCCAGGGGGCCTCTCCTACGAGCAGTACTTC